This paragraph covers one TCR beta chain sequence. Measured with immunoSEQ multiplex PCR; TCRdb has only the in-frame clones, and not every one. The table records 75,000 to 95,000 clones, about 90% of them present only once. This entry comes from a study of technical replicates of blood from several donors. This CDR3 contains 16 residues. Per germline, CDR1 MNHNS and CDR2 SASEGT. The trim removed 3 bases at V and 4 bases at J, leaving 10 bases unmatched. The TCR comes from a human donor in good health. V gene TRBV6-1 combines with J gene TRBJ1-2; 8 nucleotides align to TRBD1. Material for sequencing was T cells isolated from PBMCs. The CDR3 here is CASSEGPTGGGYGYTF. The DNA of the CDR3 is TGTGCCAGCAGTGAGGGGCCAACAGGGGGGGGCTATGGCTACACCTTC.